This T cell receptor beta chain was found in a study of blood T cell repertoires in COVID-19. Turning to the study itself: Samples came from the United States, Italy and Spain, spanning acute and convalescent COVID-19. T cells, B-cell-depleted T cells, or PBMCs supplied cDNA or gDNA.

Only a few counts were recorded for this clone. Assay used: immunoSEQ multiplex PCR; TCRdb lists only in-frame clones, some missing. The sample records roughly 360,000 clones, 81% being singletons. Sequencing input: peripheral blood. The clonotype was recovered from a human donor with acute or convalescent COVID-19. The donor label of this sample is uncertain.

CDR3 region: CASSLRSWRPGNTIYF. The CDR3 DNA reads as TGTGCCAGCAGCTTACGATCCTGGAGGCCTGGAAACACCATATATTTT. The chain recombines TRBV5-6 with TRBJ1-3; D is unresolved. Trimming removed 2 bases from V and 2 bases from J, with 14 bases in between. The CDR3 covers 16 residues. The germline CDR1 and CDR2 sequences are SGHDT and YYEEEE. Drawing the rest from reference TRBV5-6 and TRBJ1-3, the complete variable domain is DAGVTQSPTHLIKTRGQQVTLRCSPKSGHDTVSWYQQALGQGPQFIFQYYEEEERQRGNFPDRFSGHQFPNYSSELNVNALLLGDSALYLCASSLRSWRPGNTIYFGEGSWLTVV.